These 21 T cell receptor beta chains originate from one sample sequenced in a study of T cells in Graves' hyperthyroidism and ophthalmopathy. TCR beta CDR3 region amplification was performed from RNA transcripts. The HTBI primer set was used in a first-round RT-PCR of the TCR CDR3. TCRdb itself ran the multiplex PCR reads through MiXCR, one entry per CDR3 protein. The top ten clones hold roughly an eighth of a sample with roughly 56,000 distinct CDR3 sequences, around half of them seen once. Specimen: blood. These receptors came from a woman in her twenties or thirties with Graves' ophthalmopathy.

A word on this clonotype: This likely comes from a read error, as the CDR3 has no conserved phenylalanine or tryptophan at its end. The limits of the CDR3 on the DNA are not certain, so only TCRdb's listed CDR3 is given. The chain couples TRBV10-3 to TRBJ1-2; the DNA was not used to check the table's D call, TRBD1. The germline gives CDR1 ENHRY, CDR2 SYGVKD. The CDR3 is 15 residues long, counting both termini. CDR3 sequence reads: CAISRTGTLGHVFTS.

This clonotype was picked up a small number of times. This chain joins TRBV6-8 and TRBJ1-6; D is unclear. The CDR3 has 17 amino acids. The V gene lost 1 base and the J gene lost 8 bases, with 18 bases spanning the gap. Germline lookup yields CDR1 MNHGY and CDR2 SAAAGT. CDR3 in DNA: TGTGCCAGCAGTTACTTTGGGATAGACACGCTGGATTCACCCCTCCACTTT. This gives the protein CASSYFGIDTLDSPLHF.

This clonotype was counted many times. The chain combines TRBV5-6 with TRBJ2-3; 9 bases align to TRBD2. The CDR3 contains 16 residues. Unmatched junction bases numbered 9, after V lost 3 bases and J lost 4 bases. CDR1 and CDR2 (germline): SGHDT, YYEEEE. This CDR3 is CASSWGLAGQSDTQYF. CDR3 coding DNA: TGTGCCAGCAGCTGGGGACTAGCCGGTCAATCAGATACGCAGTATTTT.

With respect to this clonotype: This may be a read error, as it is one base from a much larger clone. The chain uses TRBV25-1 and TRBJ2-7; D remains unclear. V lost 5 bases, J lost 2 bases, and 19 bases lay in between. This CDR3 is 16 amino acids long. Germline assignment: CDR1 MGHDK and CDR2 SYGVNS. The CDR3 coding sequence is TGTGCCAGCAGTTTGGTGAACACAGTAGGACCCTACGAGCAGTACTTC. It is translated as CASSLVNTVGPYEQYF.

V and J are TRBV20-1 and TRBJ1-1; the D is unclear. This CDR3 is 13 amino acids long. The V end lost 6 bases, the J end lost 1 base, and 12 bases lay between the germline ends. The germline V gene has CDR1 DFQATT and CDR2 SNEGSKA (reference sequence). The CDR3 sequence is CSAPRLGNTEAFF. In DNA, the CDR3 is TGCAGTGCCCCGAGATTAGGGAACACTGAAGCTTTCTTT.

In this sample, this clonotype turned up many times. The junction departs from the called germline gene at one end, perhaps through a read error. The J gene is TRBJ2-2, the V gene TRBV7-7; 7 bases align to TRBD2. The germline gives CDR1 SSHAT, CDR2 FNYEAQ (reference sequence). The CDR3 totals 17 residues. The CDR3 spells CASSEAASGANTGELFF. The CDR3, as DNA: TGTGCTAGCAGCGAAGCGGCTAGCGGAGCAAACACCGGGGAGCTGTTTTTT.

The table lists this clonotype with many counts. The rearrangement links TRBV7-9 to TRBJ1-4; possible D gene TRBD1, 5 bases. Germline assignment: CDR1 SEHNR and CDR2 FQNEAQ (reference sequence). The V end lost 4 bases, the J end lost 7 bases, and 16 bases lay between the germline ends. This CDR3 region has 15 residues. The CDR3 is CASSSAGRVAEKLFF. The CDR3 region has the DNA TGTGCCAGCAGCTCCGCTGGCAGGGTAGCTGAAAAACTGTTTTTT.

This clonotype was seen repeatedly, ten times or more. The chain links TRBV28 to TRBJ2-3; 7 bases agree with TRBD2. The CDR3 covers 14 residues. Trimming cost V 3 bases and J 9 bases; bases outside gene matches: 9. CDR1 is MDHEN, CDR2 SYDVKM, per germline. The CDR3: CASSFDFMGGTQYF. In DNA, the CDR3 is TGTGCCAGCAGTTTTGATTTCATGGGGGGGACGCAGTATTTT.

This clonotype was recorded at least ten times. The chain carries TRBV5-6 and TRBJ2-7; D unclear. V was cut by 3 bases and J by 4 bases, with 11 bases left in between. The CDR3 contains 13 residues. Germline V gives CDR1 SGHDT, CDR2 YYEEEE. In DNA form, the CDR3 reads TGTGCCAGCAGCTCCAGCAGTTCTTACGAGCAGTACTTC. It encodes CASSSSSSYEQYF.

V usage is TRBV2 and J usage is TRBJ1-2; 11 bases align to TRBD1. The CDR3 sequence is 14 residues long. Germline values: CDR1 SNHLY, CDR2 FYNNEI. V lost 6 bases, J lost 4 bases, and 4 bases stayed unmatched. CDR3 coding DNA: TGTGCCAGCAGCAGAGGGACAGGGGGCTATGGCTACACCTTC. This translates into CASSRGTGGYGYTF.

In the case of this clonotype: One end of the junction fails to match germline, which may point to a read error. The gene calls are TRBV19 and TRBJ2-5, with 8 bases fitting TRBD1. The CDR3 sequence is 15 residues long. Germline V gene data show CDR1 as LNHDA and CDR2 as SQIVND (reference sequence). CDR3: CASGTGQGRGETRYF. The CDR3 DNA is TGTGCCAGTGGTACCGGACAGGGCAGAGGGGAGACCCGGTACTTC.

This clonotype was detected once. The chain carries TRBV20-1 and TRBJ2-1, with 7 bases fitting TRBD2. The CDR3 totals 14 residues. V lost 7 bases to trimming and J lost 2 bases; unmatched junction nucleotides: 8. CDR1 DFQATT and CDR2 SNEGSKA come from the germline V gene (reference sequence). CDR3: CSVGKGLAYNEQFF. The CDR3 DNA sequence: TGCAGTGTAGGGAAAGGACTAGCCTACAATGAGCAGTTCTTC.

This clonotype was seen repeatedly, ten times or more. The V gene is TRBV24-1, the J gene TRBJ1-1, with 7 bases identical to TRBD1. The V gene end was trimmed by 3 bases and the J gene end by 10 bases; junction bases not matched to a gene: 7. The length of the CDR3 is 13 residues. Germline CDR1 is KGHDR and CDR2 is SFDVKD. CDR3 sequence: CATSDTTGEGAFF. As DNA, the CDR3 is TGTGCCACCAGTGATACAACAGGGGAGGGAGCTTTCTTT.

The chain recombines TRBV7-2 with TRBJ1-5; 9 positions match TRBD1. The CDR3 contains 16 residues. Trimming took 5 bases from V and 2 from J; bases not matched to a gene: 7. Germline CDR1 is SGHTA and CDR2 is FQGNSA. In nucleotides, the CDR3 is TGTGCCAGCAGCCGGGGGACAGGGCCGGGCAATCAGCCCCAGCATTTT. Encoded protein: CASSRGTGPGNQPQHF.

V and J are TRBV7-7 and TRBJ2-1; 9 bases agree with TRBD2. The CDR3 loop spans 14 amino acids. Per the germline V gene, CDR1 is SSHAT and CDR2 is FNYEAQ (reference sequence). CDR3 loop: CASLSGSPRNEQFF. CDR3 in DNA: TGTGCTAGTCTTAGCGGGAGCCCGAGGAATGAGCAGTTCTTC.

About this clonotype itself: No conserved phenylalanine or tryptophan ends this CDR3, so it is likely a read error. CDR3 DNA: TGTGCCAGCAGCCTATCGACCGGTAGATCCGACTATAATTCACCCCTCCACGTT. Its protein product is CASSLSTGRSDYNSPLHV. The genes are TRBV7-3 and TRBJ1-6, with D unclear. The CDR3 length is 18 residues. Deletions cut 5 bases from V and 3 bases from J, with 20 bases between. The germline V gene has CDR1 SGHTA and CDR2 FQGTGA.

This chain uses TRBV5-1 with TRBJ2-2; 7 positions match TRBD1. Per the germline V gene, CDR1 is SGHRS and CDR2 is YFSETQ. J was trimmed by 1 base and V by 2 bases; bases with no gene match: 2. CDR3 length equals 15 residues. CDR3 in DNA: TGCGCCAGCAGCTTCCGACAGGGGAACACCGGGGAGCTGTTTTTT. Its protein product is CASSFRQGNTGELFF.

In the case of this clonotype: This sequence may be a read error, since a much larger clone differs from it by one base. The chain carries TRBV5-4 and TRBJ1-1; 7 nucleotides match TRBD1. The CDR3 has 13 amino acids. CDR1 and CDR2 from the germline V gene are SGHNT and YYREEE (reference sequence). Trimming took 3 bases from V and 3 from J; bases not matched to a gene: 2. This CDR3 is CASSSTGDTEAFF. DNA of the CDR3: TGTGCCAGCAGCTCCACAGGGGACACTGAAGCTTTCTTT.

This clonotype has a handful of counts. The chain uses TRBV20-1 and TRBJ1-6; 7 bases line up with TRBD1. This CDR3 region has 15 residues. The germline gives CDR1 DFQATT, CDR2 SNEGSKA (reference sequence). The trim removed 0 bases at V and 7 bases at J, leaving 6 bases unmatched. CDR3 coding DNA: TGCAGTGCTAGAGATCGACAGGGTTCAAATTCACCCCTCCACTTT. Protein: CSARDRQGSNSPLHF.

This clonotype was counted at least ten times. The rearrangement links TRBV7-3 to TRBJ2-5, with D maybe TRBD2 (6 bases). The ends were cut back, 2 bases at V and 5 bases at J, with 15 bases in the middle. There are 15 residues in the CDR3. Per germline, CDR1 SGHTA and CDR2 FQGTGA. CDR3 DNA: TGTGCCAGCAGCTTACTCGGAGGGCCGGGTGAGACCCAGTACTTC. It is translated as CASSLLGGPGETQYF.

This clonotype has at least ten counts. This rearrangement joins TRBV27 to TRBJ2-7, with 7 bases lining up with TRBD1. This CDR3 has 12 amino acids. The junction had 5 bases not matched to a gene; V was cut back by 6 bases and J by 6 bases. Looked up from germline, CDR1 is MNHEY and CDR2 is SMNVEV (reference sequence). In nucleotides, the CDR3 is TGTGCCAGCAGCCGGGACAGATCCGAGCAGTACTTC. Protein sequence: CASSRDRSEQYF.